Presented here are 2 T cell receptor beta chains from one specimen sequenced in a study of blood T cells in healthy people across ages (dated by TCRdb to between 2015 and 2016). Libraries came from 5' RACE. The sample was run on an Illumina HiSeq 2500. A second PCR of roughly 7 to 11 cycles was performed with a sample-barcoded 5' primer and a J-beta primer mix. TCRdb ran its own pipeline on the public reads, namely fastp trimming at Q25 and MiXCR clone calling, and kept in-frame beta chains. Here each entry gathers all rows of one CDR3 protein and keeps the most common genes and DNA. The sample profile shows approximately 400,000 distinct CDR3 sequences; 45% to 60% of them were found once. The top ten clones comprise under 65% of the sample. The sequenced material came from blood. These receptors originate from a man in his sixties in good health.

J is TRBJ2-7 and V is TRBV6-2 or TRBV6-3; D perhaps matches TRBD2 (6 bases). TRBJ2-5 matches the DNA end more closely, so the J call is doubtful. The CDR3 is 13 amino acids. Germline CDR1 reads MNHEY; CDR2 reads SVGEGT. CDR3 nucleotide sequence: TGTGCCAGCAGTTCGACTAGTGAGGAGACCCAGTACTTC. As protein: CASSSTSEETQYF.

V usage is TRBV4-3 and J usage is TRBJ2-1, with 11 bases identical to TRBD1. This CDR3 comprises 16 residues. The germline V gene encodes CDR1 LGHNA and CDR2 YSLEER. V was pared by 1 base and J by 8 bases, with 7 bases of the junction left unmatched. The CDR3 nucleotides are TGCGCCAGCAGCCAAGGACCGGGACAGGGGGAAGATGAGCAGTTCTTC. Translating gives CASSQGPGQGEDEQFF.